The 4 T cell receptor beta chains listed next were all sequenced from one sample in a study of blood T cell repertoires in COVID-19. The data were produced by immunoSEQ multiplex PCR, yet TCRdb's version contains in-frame clones alone and is incomplete. The repertoire holds more than 95,000 clones, about four fifths seen once, with roughly 15% in the top ten. Source material: peripheral blood. These receptor sequences come from a woman older than 75 with acute or convalescent COVID-19.

V gene TRBV5-1 combines with J gene TRBJ2-2, with 9 positions matching TRBD2. V lost 0 bases to trimming and J lost 4 bases; unmatched junction nucleotides: 4. The CDR3 spans 16 residues. The germline gives CDR1 SGHRS, CDR2 YFSETQ. CDR3 region: CASSLAGTSSTGELFF. The CDR3, as DNA: TGCGCCAGCAGCTTGGCCGGGACTAGCTCCACCGGGGAGCTGTTTTTT.

The chain carries TRBV5-1 and TRBJ1-3, with D uncertain. The V end lost 5 bases, the J end lost 0 bases, and 12 bases lay between the germline ends. This CDR3 has 15 residues. Germline CDR1 reads SGHRS; CDR2 reads YFSETQ. The CDR3 bases are TGCGCCAGCAGTCCCTCGGGAAGCTCTGGAAACACCATATATTTT. This codes for CASSPSGSSGNTIYF.

The rearrangement links TRBV3-1 (or the pseudogene TRBV3-2) to TRBJ2-3; 7 bases map to TRBD2. The CDR3 is made up of 12 amino acids. Germline assignment: CDR1 LGHDT and CDR2 YNNKEL (reference sequence). Trimming took 7 bases from V and 5 from J; bases not matched to a gene: 3. CDR3 DNA: TGTGCCAGCACTAGCGGTTTAGATACGCAGTATTTT. Amino acids: CASTSGLDTQYF.

The chain couples TRBV4-2 to TRBJ2-1; TRBD1 might be the D (6 bases). Germline CDR1 reads LGHNA; CDR2 reads YNFKEQ. Trimming cost V 1 base and J 9 bases, with 13 bases left between them. This CDR3 comprises 14 residues. The CDR3 is CASSQAVRGGEQFF. CDR3 in DNA: TGTGCCAGCAGCCAAGCGGTCAGGGGTGGTGAGCAGTTCTTC.